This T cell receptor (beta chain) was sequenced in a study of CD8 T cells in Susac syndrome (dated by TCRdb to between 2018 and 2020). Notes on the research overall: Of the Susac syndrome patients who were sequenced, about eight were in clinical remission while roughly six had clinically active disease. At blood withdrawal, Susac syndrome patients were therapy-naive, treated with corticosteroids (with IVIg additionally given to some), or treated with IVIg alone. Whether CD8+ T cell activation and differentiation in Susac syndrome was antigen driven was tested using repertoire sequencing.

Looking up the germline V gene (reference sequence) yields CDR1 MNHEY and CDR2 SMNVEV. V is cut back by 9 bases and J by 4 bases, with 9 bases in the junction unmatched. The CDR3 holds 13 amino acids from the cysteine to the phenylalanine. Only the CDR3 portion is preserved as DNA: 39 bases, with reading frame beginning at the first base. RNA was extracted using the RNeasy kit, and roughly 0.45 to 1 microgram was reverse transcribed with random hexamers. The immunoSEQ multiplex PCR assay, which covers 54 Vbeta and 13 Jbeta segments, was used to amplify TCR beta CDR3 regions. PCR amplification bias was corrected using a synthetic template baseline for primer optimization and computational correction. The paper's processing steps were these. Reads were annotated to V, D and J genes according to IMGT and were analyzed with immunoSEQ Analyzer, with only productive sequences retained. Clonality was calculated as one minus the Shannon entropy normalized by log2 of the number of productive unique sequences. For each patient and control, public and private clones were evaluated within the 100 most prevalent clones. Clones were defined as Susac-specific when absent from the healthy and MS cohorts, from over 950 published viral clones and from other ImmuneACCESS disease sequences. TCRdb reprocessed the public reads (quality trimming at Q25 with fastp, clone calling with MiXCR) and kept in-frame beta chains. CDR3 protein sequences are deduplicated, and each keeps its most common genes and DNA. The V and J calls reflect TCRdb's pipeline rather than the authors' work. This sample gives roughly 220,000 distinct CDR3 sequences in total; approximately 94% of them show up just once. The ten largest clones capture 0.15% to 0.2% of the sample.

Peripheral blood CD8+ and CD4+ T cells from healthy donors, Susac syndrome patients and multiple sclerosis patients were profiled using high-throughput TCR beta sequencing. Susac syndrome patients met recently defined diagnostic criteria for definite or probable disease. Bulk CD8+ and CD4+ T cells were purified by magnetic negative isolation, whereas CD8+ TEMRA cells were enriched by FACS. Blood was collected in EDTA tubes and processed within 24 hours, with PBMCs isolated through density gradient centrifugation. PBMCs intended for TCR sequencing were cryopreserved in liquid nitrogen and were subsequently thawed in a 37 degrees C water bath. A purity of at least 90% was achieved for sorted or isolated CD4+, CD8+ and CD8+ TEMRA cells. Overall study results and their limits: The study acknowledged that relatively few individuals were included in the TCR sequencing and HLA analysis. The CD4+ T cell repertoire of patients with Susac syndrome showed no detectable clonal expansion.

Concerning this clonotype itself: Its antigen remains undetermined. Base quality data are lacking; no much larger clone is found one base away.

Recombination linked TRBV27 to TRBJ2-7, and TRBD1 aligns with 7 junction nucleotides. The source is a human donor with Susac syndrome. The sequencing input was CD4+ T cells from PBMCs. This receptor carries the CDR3 CARKTGLVYEQYF. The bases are TGTGCCAGGAAGACAGGGCTCGTTTACGAGCAGTACTTC.